This section outlines one T cell receptor (beta chain) sequence together with its context. Its antigen is still unknown. The method was immunoSEQ multiplex PCR; TCRdb's version includes in-frame clones alone and lacks a portion of them. The repertoire holds about 76,000 clones, with more than 85% as singletons. The CDR3 has 13 amino acids. Germline V gene lookup returns CDR1 SGDLS and CDR2 YYNGEE. V was shortened by 0 bases and J by 4 bases, with 7 bases between the two germline ends. The sample belongs to a study of brain T cells in children with intractable seizures. Study-level points and caveats: Absence of clones before surgery may stem from lower sequencing depth.

Sequencing was limited to surgery cases with top T cell transcript signatures in brain tissue. Before surgery, patients took at least one anti-epileptic drug. V is TRBV9 and J is TRBJ1-2; no definite D call. Sequenced here: peripheral blood, sampled at surgery. This clonotype was obtained from a boy under three years old with tuberous sclerosis and intractable seizures. CDR3 amino acids: CASSVAEFYGYTF. The CDR3 DNA reads as TGTGCCAGCAGCGTAGCAGAGTTCTATGGCTACACCTTC.